Here is one T cell receptor (beta chain) with its context. This sample stems from a study of T cell changes during pregnancy in multiple sclerosis. CDR1 MNHEY and CDR2 SVGAGI come from the germline V gene. CDR3 length: 11 residues. With 6 bases clipped from V and 10 bases from J, the junction kept 5 bases outside the gene matches. TCRdb's table, derived via immunoSEQ multiplex PCR, lists solely in-frame clones and lacks some. The repertoire holds about 66,000 clones, with roughly nine tenths as singletons. This chain uses TRBV6-5 with TRBJ2-7, with 8 bases matching TRBD1. This clonotype was sampled from a female donor with multiple sclerosis, enrolled in a pregnancy study. The specimen comprised CD8+ T cells from peripheral blood mononuclear cells, sampled before pregnancy. The CDR3 protein is CASSPGQVQYF. The CDR3 region has the DNA TGTGCCAGCAGCCCGGGACAGGTTCAGTACTTC.